Below are 13 T cell receptor beta chains sequenced from a single sample in a study of CD8 T cells in ankylosing spondylitis. TCRdb re-called the 5' RACE reads through MiXCR, storing one row per CDR3 protein. The sample includes more than 150,000 distinct CDR3 sequences, roughly 18% of them seen just once. Sequenced material: blood, either unsorted or a sorted T cell fraction (not recorded which). These TCRs come from a male donor aged 10-35 years with ankylosing spondylitis or in good health (not recorded which).

The chain joins TRBV2 to TRBJ2-5; 9 nucleotides match TRBD1. Germline assignment: CDR1 SNHLY and CDR2 FYNNEI. The CDR3 runs to 15 residues. The V segment lost 6 bases and the J segment 2 bases; nucleotides outside the gene matches: 7. CDR3 residues: CASRRTGAMQETQYF. The DNA of the CDR3 is TGTGCCAGCAGGAGGACAGGGGCTATGCAAGAGACCCAGTACTTC.

This clonotype was seen repeatedly, ten times or more. The gene calls are TRBV12-3 or TRBV12-4 and TRBJ1-6, with TRBD1 matching over 8 bases. Trimming at V came to 8 bases and at J to 4 bases, leaving 10 bases not matched to a gene. The CDR3 is made up of 16 amino acids. CDR3 sequence reads: CASGTETGVYNSPLHF. CDR3 coding DNA: TGTGCCAGCGGCACTGAGACAGGGGTATATAATTCACCCCTCCACTTT.

This chain uses TRBV29-1 with TRBJ1-1, with D unclear. CDR1 and CDR2 from the germline V gene are SQVTM and ANQGSEA. Trimming removed 4 bases from V and 5 bases from J, with 14 bases in between. The CDR3 sequence is 13 residues long. CDR3 protein: CSVVRTEATEAFF. The CDR3 coding sequence is TGCAGCGTTGTGAGGACCGAAGCGACTGAAGCTTTCTTT.

This clonotype was observed a few times. The J gene is TRBJ2-5, the V gene TRBV7-9, with D possibly matching TRBD2 (6 bases). Trimming removed 4 bases at V and 0 bases at J, with 12 bases between. Germline-derived CDR1 and CDR2 are SEHNR and FQNEAQ (reference sequence). The CDR3 loop spans 15 amino acids. The CDR3 loop is CASSSTPGDQETQYF. The CDR3 DNA follows: TGTGCCAGCAGCTCCACACCGGGGGACCAAGAGACCCAGTACTTC.

The chain has TRBV29-1 and TRBJ2-1; D is unresolved. Trimming took 3 bases from V and 7 from J, leaving 7 bases between them. Germline V lookup: CDR1 SQVTM, CDR2 ANQGSEA. CDR3 length: 11 amino acids. The CDR3 here is CSVEWGNEQFF. Written as DNA, the CDR3 is TGCAGCGTTGAGTGGGGAAATGAGCAGTTCTTC.

The V call is TRBV27, the J call TRBJ2-2; no firm D call. The CDR3 totals 13 residues. Trimming removed 4 bases from V and 7 bases from J, with 10 bases in between. Per germline, CDR1 MNHEY and CDR2 SMNVEV (reference sequence). The DNA of the CDR3 is TGTGCCAGCAGTTCCGCATCGGACGGGGAGCTGTTTTTT. Its protein is CASSSASDGELFF.

CDR3 residues: CASSLGLARSEQFF. As DNA, the CDR3 is TGTGCCAGCAGCCTGGGACTAGCGAGGAGTGAGCAGTTCTTC. The genes are TRBV12-3 or TRBV12-4 and TRBJ2-1; 10 nucleotides align to TRBD2. The CDR3 loop spans 14 amino acids. V shed 6 bases, J shed 9 bases, and the junction held 8 bases outside the gene matches.

This clonotype was seen at least ten times. The chain uses TRBV14 and TRBJ2-1; 11 nucleotides agree with TRBD2. The CDR3 has 16 amino acids. J was trimmed by 3 bases and V by 1 base; bases with no gene match: 2. Germline CDR1 is SGHDN and CDR2 is FVKESK. The CDR3 sequence: CASSQAGLAVYNEQFF. The CDR3 bases are TGTGCCAGCAGCCAAGCGGGACTAGCGGTCTACAATGAGCAGTTCTTC.

This clonotype was counted many times. V usage is TRBV4-2 and J usage is TRBJ2-7; no reliable D call. Germline CDR1 and CDR2: LGHNA and YNFKEQ. With 0 bases removed from V and 2 bases from J, the gap between germline ends came to 11 bases. There are 15 residues in the CDR3. The CDR3 reads CASSQDRGETYEQYF. The CDR3 DNA sequence: TGTGCCAGCAGCCAAGATCGCGGAGAGACCTACGAGCAGTACTTC.

This clonotype was recorded a few times. This chain links TRBV6-5 with TRBJ2-3; the match to TRBD1 covers 11 bases. The J segment lost 5 bases and the V segment lost 2 bases, leaving 12 bases of the junction unmatched. Germline V gene data show CDR1 as MNHEY and CDR2 as SVGAGI. This CDR3 spans 18 amino acids. CDR3 amino acids: CASSYAHPGQGVLDTQYF. CDR3 sequence (DNA): TGTGCCAGCAGTTACGCGCATCCGGGACAGGGGGTTCTAGATACGCAGTATTTT.

This clonotype has only a few counts. The gene calls are TRBV9 and TRBJ1-6, with TRBD1 matching over 9 bases. V trimming: 3 bases; J trimming: 10 bases; junction bases outside the gene matches: 5. The CDR3 loop spans 14 amino acids. The V gene's germline CDR1 is SGDLS and CDR2 YYNGEE. The CDR3 bases are TGTGCCAGCAGCGCATACGACAGGGGGTCACCCCTCCACTTT. This codes for CASSAYDRGSPLHF.

This clonotype was detected ten times or more. The CDR3 spells CAWSAGGRDYGYTF. In DNA, the CDR3 is TGTGCCTGGAGCGCGGGGGGGCGCGACTATGGCTACACCTTC. V is TRBV30 and J is TRBJ1-2; D may be TRBD1 (6 bases). V was clipped by 3 bases and J by 3 bases, with 14 bases between them. The CDR3 totals 14 residues. Germline lookup yields CDR1 GTSNPN and CDR2 SVGIG (reference sequence).

This clonotype has at least ten counts. The chain links TRBV5-5 to TRBJ2-2; tentatively, D is TRBD2 (5 bases). This CDR3 has 17 residues. The V gene lost 3 bases and the J gene lost 3 bases, with 18 bases spanning the gap. Germline V gives CDR1 SGHKS, CDR2 YYEKEE (reference sequence). The CDR3 spells CASSSGRGNMHTGELFF. The CDR3 region has the DNA TGTGCCAGCAGCTCCGGCCGGGGAAACATGCACACCGGGGAGCTGTTTTTT.